These T cell receptor beta chains were read from a single sample in a study of T cells in Graves' hyperthyroidism and ophthalmopathy. TCRdb fed the multiplex PCR reads into MiXCR, producing one record per CDR3 protein. The sample contains approximately 370,000 distinct CDR3 sequences, 15% of which appear only once. Sequencing was carried out using blood. The receptor set was obtained from a woman aged 25 to 39 with Graves' hyperthyroidism. Each CDR3 is given with its conserved first and last residue. A D gene is named only where the DNA matches it firmly. A clone size is listed for some rows: how often the clone was seen (once, few, many), or a class if it is expanded.

D: TRBD2
length: 15
size: few
V: TRBV19
J: TRBJ2-1
CDR3: CASSRTSGYYNEQFF
DNA: TGTGCCAGTTCCCGGACTAGCGGGTACTACAATGAGCAGTTCTTC

D: .
length: 14
size: many
V: TRBV7-9
J: TRBJ2-7
CDR3: CASSSSGQSYEQYF
DNA: TGTGCCAGCAGCTCCTCGGGACAAAGCTACGAGCAGTACTTC

D: TRBD1
length: 12
size: many
V: TRBV20-1
J: TRBJ2-3
CDR3: CSATQGSDTQYF
DNA: TGCAGTGCTACACAGGGGTCAGATACGCAGTATTTT

D: TRBD1
length: 16
size: many
V: TRBV28
J: TRBJ1-3
CDR3: CASSWDREISGNTIYF
DNA: TGTGCCAGCAGTTGGGACAGGGAAATAAGTGGAAACACCATATATTTT

D: TRBD1
length: 15
size: few
V: TRBV7-2
J: TRBJ2-3
CDR3: CASSSDRVRTDTQYF
DNA: TGTGCCAGCAGCTCGGACAGGGTGAGGACAGATACGCAGTATTTT

D: .
length: 16
size: .
V: TRBV7-8
J: TRBJ1-2
CDR3: CASSLESAGLGYGYTF
DNA: TGTGCCAGCAGCTTAGAATCCGCAGGGCTTGGCTATGGCTACACCTTC

D: TRBD1
length: 15
size: many
V: TRBV27
J: TRBJ2-7
CDR3: CASSLSGQAVYEQYF
DNA: TGTGCCAGCAGTTTATCGGGACAGGCAGTCTACGAGCAGTACTTC

D: .
length: 16
size: .
V: TRBV4-1
J: TRBJ2-2
CDR3: CASSLKGEQYTGELFF
DNA: TGCGCCAGCAGCCTAAAGGGGGAACAGTACACCGGGGAGCTGTTTTTT

D: .
length: 12
size: .
V: TRBV10-3
J: TRBJ2-1
CDR3: CAISNRDNEQFF
DNA: TGTGCCATCAGTAACAGGGACAATGAGCAGTTCTTC

D: TRBD2
length: 15
size: few
V: TRBV19
J: TRBJ2-1
CDR3: CASRTGTSEDNEQFF
DNA: TGTGCCAGTAGGACCGGGACTAGCGAAGACAATGAGCAGTTCTTC

D: .
length: 14
size: many
V: TRBV7-3
J: TRBJ1-1
CDR3: CASSLTGASTEAFF
DNA: TGTGCCAGCAGCTTAACAGGGGCCTCCACTGAAGCTTTCTTT

D: .
length: 15
size: many
V: TRBV20-1
J: TRBJ2-5
CDR3: CSAADGATHQETQYF
DNA: TGCAGTGCTGCCGACGGTGCAACCCACCAAGAGACCCAGTACTTC

D: .
length: 14
size: .
V: TRBV27
J: TRBJ2-1
CDR3: CASSLSPRGDEQFF
DNA: TGTGCCAGCAGTTTATCCCCAAGGGGAGATGAGCAGTTCTTC

D: .
length: 13
size: many
V: TRBV24-1
J: TRBJ1-2
CDR3: CATSATGKDGYTF
DNA: TGTGCCACCAGTGCAACAGGGAAAGATGGCTACACCTTC

D: .
length: 13
size: many
V: TRBV2
J: TRBJ2-1
CDR3: CASSESSKHEQFF
DNA: TGTGCCAGCAGTGAGTCTAGTAAGCATGAGCAGTTCTTC

D: .
length: 15
size: many
V: TRBV20-1
J: TRBJ2-7
CDR3: CSAQDGRRGDYEQYF
DNA: TGCAGTGCTCAGGACGGGCGCCGAGGAGACTACGAGCAGTACTTC

D: TRBD2
length: 15
size: .
V: TRBV20-1
J: TRBJ2-3
CDR3: CSAKSSGSLKHTQYF
DNA: TGCAGTGCTAAGTCTAGCGGGAGTTTGAAACATACGCAGTATTTT

D: TRBD2
length: 16
size: many
V: TRBV27
J: TRBJ2-1
CDR3: CASSLSGGSTYNEQFF
DNA: TGTGCCAGCAGTTTATCCGGCGGGAGTACGTACAATGAGCAGTTCTTC

D: .
length: 13
size: many
V: TRBV27
J: TRBJ1-1
CDR3: CASSWGLNTEAFF
DNA: TGTGCCAGCAGTTGGGGACTGAACACTGAAGCTTTCTTT

D: .
length: 16
size: many
V: TRBV7-3
J: TRBJ2-3
CDR3: CASSLTAGARTDTQYF
DNA: TGTGCCAGCAGCTTAACGGCGGGGGCTCGGACAGATACGCAGTATTTT

D: .
length: 13
size: many
V: TRBV27
J: TRBJ1-5
CDR3: CASSFWGNQPQHF
DNA: TGTGCCAGCAGTTTTTGGGGCAATCAGCCCCAGCATTTT

D: TRBD1
length: 15
size: many
V: TRBV27
J: TRBJ1-1
CDR3: CASSTIDRVGTEAFF
DNA: TGTGCCAGCAGTACGATAGACAGGGTAGGAACTGAAGCTTTCTTT

D: TRBD2
length: 15
size: few
V: TRBV7-9
J: TRBJ2-1
CDR3: CASSLVAGVRNEQFF
DNA: TGTGCCAGCAGCTTAGTAGCGGGAGTGAGGAATGAGCAGTTCTTC

D: .
length: 15
size: few
V: TRBV19
J: TRBJ1-2
CDR3: CASSGRASANYGYTF
DNA: TGTGCCAGTAGTGGGCGGGCCTCAGCTAACTATGGCTACACCTTC

D: TRBD1
length: 14
size: few
V: TRBV29-1
J: TRBJ2-2
CDR3: CSVRQGTHTGELFF
DNA: TGCAGCGTTCGACAGGGGACCCACACCGGGGAGCTGTTTTTT

D: .
length: 11
size: many
V: TRBV20-1
J: TRBJ1-1
CDR3: CSASPGSEAFF
DNA: TGCAGTGCTAGCCCCGGGTCTGAAGCTTTCTTT

D: TRBD2
length: 15
size: .
V: TRBV11-2
J: TRBJ2-5
CDR3: CASQTRGGAQETQYF
DNA: TGTGCCAGTCAGACGCGGGGAGGGGCCCAAGAGACCCAGTACTTC

D: .
length: 14
size: few
V: TRBV28
J: TRBJ2-7
CDR3: CASSFEGLSYEQYF
DNA: TGTGCCAGCAGTTTTGAGGGTCTCTCCTACGAGCAGTACTTC

D: .
length: 15
size: many
V: TRBV10-3
J: TRBJ2-5
CDR3: CAISDPPADQETQYF
DNA: TGTGCCATCAGTGACCCCCCGGCAGACCAAGAGACCCAGTACTTC

D: .
length: 17
size: many
V: TRBV5-1
J: TRBJ2-1
CDR3: CASADGIRAGWYNEQFF
DNA: TGCGCCAGTGCCGACGGGATCCGGGCGGGATGGTACAATGAGCAGTTCTTC

D: .
length: 15
size: .
V: TRBV28
J: TRBJ1-5
CDR3: CASSLAGRNNQPQHF
DNA: TGTGCCAGCAGTTTGGCGGGGAGGAACAATCAGCCCCAGCATTTT

D: .
length: 14
size: few
V: TRBV19
J: TRBJ1-1
CDR3: CASTPGTQLPRAFF
DNA: TGTGCCAGCACCCCCGGGACGCAACTCCCCAGGGCTTTCTTT

D: .
length: 13
size: few
V: TRBV27
J: TRBJ1-1
CDR3: CATADSLGTEAFF
DNA: TGTGCCACCGCGGACAGTCTGGGCACTGAAGCTTTCTTT

D: TRBD2
length: 20
size: many
V: TRBV11-2
J: TRBJ2-3
CDR3: CASSFSPSNLAGGLQDTQYF
DNA: TGTGCCAGCAGCTTCTCCCCCTCTAATCTAGCGGGAGGTCTTCAAGATACGCAGTATTTT

D: .
length: 14
size: many
V: TRBV6-6
J: TRBJ2-5
CDR3: CASSYSRVQETQYF
DNA: TGTGCCAGCAGTTACTCGAGAGTCCAAGAGACCCAGTACTTC

D: .
length: 15
size: .
V: TRBV15
J: TRBJ1-5
CDR3: CATSPSLTSNQPQHF
DNA: TGTGCCACCAGCCCGTCCTTAACTAGCAATCAGCCCCAGCATTTT